These 16 T cell receptor beta chains share one sample of origin, sequenced in a study of identical twins (dated by TCRdb to the mid-2010s). Libraries came from 5' RACE. TCRdb names Illumina HiSeq 2000 as the instrument used. Starting from the raw public reads, TCRdb applied fastp trimming at Q25, assembled clones with MiXCR and retained in-frame beta chains. Identical CDR3 proteins give one entry, which carries the most common genes and DNA. The sample table shows 1.5 million to 2 million distinct CDR3 sequences, and under 35% are seen once. The biggest ten clones account for 0.27% of the sample. The sample comprised cord blood. The receptors come from a newborn girl in good health.

The V and J genes are TRBV27 and TRBJ2-1, with TRBD2 matching over 8 bases. Germline assignment: CDR1 MNHEY and CDR2 SMNVEV (reference sequence). J lost 4 bases, V lost 7 bases, and 12 bases had no gene match. The CDR3 totals 16 residues. CDR3 DNA: TGTGCCAGCACCCGAAAAAGCGGGAGTGCATACAATGAGCAGTTCTTC. This translates into CASTRKSGSAYNEQFF.

The chain's CDR3 is CAWSVLWMLSTDTQYF. CDR3 in DNA: TGTGCCTGGAGTGTACTTTGGATGCTTTCTACAGATACGCAGTATTTT. This chain links TRBV30 with TRBJ2-3; D ambiguous. Germline V gene lookup returns CDR1 GTSNPN and CDR2 SVGIG (reference sequence). CDR3 length equals 16 residues. V lost 0 bases and J lost 3, with 16 bases in between.

This clonotype was picked up a small number of times. The V and J genes are TRBV7-9 and TRBJ2-1, with TRBD2 matching over 16 bases. Germline trimming cut 8 bases from V and 3 bases from J; bases unmatched to any gene: 10. Germline V gene lookup returns CDR1 SEHNR and CDR2 FQNEAQ (reference sequence). This CDR3 has 18 amino acids. In DNA form, the CDR3 reads TGTGCCAGCGAGGGACTAGCGGGGGGGGTTGGAAACTACAATGAGCAGTTCTTC. It encodes CASEGLAGGVGNYNEQFF.

This clonotype was observed a few times. This chain links TRBV20-1 with TRBJ1-4; D call uncertain. CDR3 length: 17 residues. V lost 0 bases, J lost 7 bases, and 21 bases lay in between. Germline V gene sequence: CDR1 DFQATT, CDR2 SNEGSKA (reference sequence). CDR3 DNA: TGCAGTGCTAGAGATCCGAGGGCAGCCCCGGCGGGTGAAAAACTGTTTTTT. Protein product: CSARDPRAAPAGEKLFF.

This clonotype was found a few times. The rearrangement joins TRBV27 to TRBJ1-4; TRBD1 agrees at 9 bases. The CDR3 length is 17 residues. Germline CDR1 and CDR2: MNHEY and SMNVEV (reference sequence). V lost 4 bases to trimming and J lost 4 bases; unmatched junction nucleotides: 10. The CDR3, as DNA: TGTGCCAGCAGTTCCCTACCGGGACAGGGACGTAATGAAAAACTGTTTTTT. Amino acids: CASSSLPGQGRNEKLFF.

There are a few counts of this clonotype. This sequence joins TRBV5-1 and TRBJ2-1, with no clear D. This CDR3 has 13 amino acids. Germline-derived CDR1 and CDR2 are SGHRS and YFSETQ. Trimming removed 0 bases from V and 5 bases from J, with 6 bases in between. This chain's CDR3 is CASSLVFDNEQFF. The CDR3 DNA sequence: TGCGCCAGCAGCTTGGTTTTTGACAATGAGCAGTTCTTC.

Concerning this clonotype itself: A clone one base away is much larger, so this may be a read error. The chain is built from TRBV12-3 or TRBV12-4 and TRBJ1-6, with no clear D. The CDR3 is made up of 14 amino acids. The chain's CDR3 is CASSVSSYNSPFHF. DNA for the CDR3: TGTGCCAGCAGCGTAAGCTCCTATAATTCACCCTTCCACTTT.

The chain couples TRBV11-2 to TRBJ2-2; TRBD1 or TRBD2 may be the D gene (6 bases each). This CDR3 spans 16 amino acids. Trimming stripped 4 bases from V and 0 bases from J, with 12 bases between. Germline assignment: CDR1 SGHAT and CDR2 FQNNGV. The CDR3 spells CASSSTEGANTGELFF. For the CDR3, the DNA is TGTGCCAGCAGCTCCACGGAGGGGGCGAACACCGGGGAGCTGTTTTTT.

This clonotype was detected only a few times. V and J are TRBV7-9 and TRBJ1-2; D unresolved. V was cut by 5 bases and J by 6 bases, with 16 bases left in between. The CDR3 loop spans 14 amino acids. Germline V gives CDR1 SEHNR, CDR2 FQNEAQ (reference sequence). CDR3 sequence (DNA): TGTGCCAGCAGCCCCCGCCGCGTGGAGGATGGCTACACCTTC. Its protein is CASSPRRVEDGYTF. The variable domain in full, completed from reference TRBV7-9 and TRBJ1-2, reads DTGVSQNPRHKITKRGQNVTFRCDPISEHNRLYWYRQTLGQGPEFLTYFQNEAQLEKSRLLSDRFSAERPKGSFSTLEIQRTEQGDSAMYLCASSPRRVEDGYTFGSGTRLTVV.

This clonotype occurred a few times. The V and J genes are TRBV5-5 and TRBJ2-4, with D possibly being TRBD2 (6 bases). CDR1 is SGHKS and CDR2 is YYEKEE in the germline V gene (reference sequence). CDR3 length equals 18 residues. The V gene lost 4 bases and the J gene lost 0 bases, with 20 bases spanning the gap. The CDR3 loop reads CASSQRESGRLAKNIQYF. In nucleotides, the CDR3 is TGTGCCAGCAGCCAGAGAGAATCAGGGAGGTTAGCCAAAAACATTCAGTACTTC.

The sample holds a few counts of this clonotype. The chain couples TRBV20-1 to TRBJ2-3, with D possibly TRBD2 on 6 matching bases. Germline V lookup: CDR1 DFQATT, CDR2 SNEGSKA (reference sequence). CDR3 length: 13 residues. V gave up 3 bases and J gave up 2 bases, with 9 bases separating them. CDR3 coding DNA: TGCAGTGCTAGGGGGACTGCCACAGATACGCAGTATTTT. Encoded protein: CSARGTATDTQYF.

The rearrangement joins TRBV18 to TRBJ2-7; perhaps TRBD1 as D (6 bases). Deletions cut 3 bases from V and 2 bases from J, with 14 bases between. CDR1 is KGHSH and CDR2 is LQKENI in the germline V gene. This CDR3 is built from 15 residues. CDR3 in DNA: TGTGCCAGCTCACCGGCCACAGGGTCCGCCTACGAGCAGTACTTC. Protein: CASSPATGSAYEQYF.

This clonotype turned up a few times. The gene calls are TRBV7-9 and TRBJ2-1, with 7 positions matching TRBD2. V shed 0 bases and J 5 bases; nucleotides not matched to a gene: 10. Germline V gene lookup returns CDR1 SEHNR and CDR2 FQNEAQ (reference sequence). This CDR3 region has 17 residues. CDR3: CASSLAQSGKPNNEQFF. The CDR3 DNA is TGTGCCAGCAGCTTAGCGCAAAGCGGGAAACCTAACAATGAGCAGTTCTTC.

V and J are TRBV3-1 and TRBJ2-4; TRBD1 matches 8 bases. The DNA matches TRBJ2-5 better at its end, which makes the J call doubtful. This CDR3 is built from 14 residues. CDR1 is LGHDT, CDR2 YNNKEL, per germline (reference sequence). This CDR3 is CASRPTGAFQTQYF. In DNA, the CDR3 is TGTGCCAGCAGACCGACAGGGGCTTTCCAGACCCAGTACTTC.

The CDR3 DNA follows: TGTGCCAGCAGCTTGGCCGGGACAGGGAAAATCTATGGCTACACCTTC. As protein: CASSLAGTGKIYGYTF. This sequence joins TRBV5-4 and TRBJ1-2, with 9 bases lining up with TRBD1. CDR1 is SGHNT and CDR2 is YYREEE in the germline V gene (reference sequence). The J segment lost 4 bases and the V segment lost 0 bases, leaving 7 bases of the junction unmatched. CDR3 size: 16 residues.

This rearrangement joins TRBV2 to TRBJ1-5; D unresolved. The V and J ends lost 1 base and 6 bases respectively, with 4 bases between them. The V gene's germline CDR1 is SNHLY and CDR2 FYNNEI. The CDR3 extends over 12 amino acids. The CDR3 protein is CASSEVGQPQHF. CDR3 DNA sequence: TGTGCCAGCAGTGAAGTCGGTCAGCCCCAGCATTTT. The complete variable domain, with remaining parts taken from reference TRBV2 and TRBJ1-5, reads EPEVTQTPSHQVTQMGQEVILRCVPISNHLYFYWYRQILGQKVEFLVSFYNNEISEKSEIFDDQFSVERPDGSNFTLKIRSTKLEDSAMYFCASSEVGQPQHFGDGTRLSIL.